The subject of this entry is one T cell receptor (beta chain). Its cognate antigen is unknown. This sequence may be a read error, since a much larger clone differs from it by one base. A second PCR of 7 to 11 cycles used a sample-barcoded 5' primer and a J-beta primer mix. Each of the samples gave a minimum of 3 million paired-end reads that contained CDR3. TCRdb fed the 5' RACE reads into MiXCR, producing one record per CDR3 protein. The data show some 550,000 distinct CDR3 sequences, with around 50% seen just once and about 22% held by the top ten. This sample stems from a study of blood T cells in healthy people across ages. Isolated per sample were at least 6.5 million PBMCs. There were at least 6 micrograms of total RNA extracted from every sample. Study findings and constraints: The donors' CMV status was not determined, possibly confounding changes in expanded clonotypes.

The TCR was taken from a man aged 80 or over in good health. The material sequenced was blood.

CDR3 sequence: CASSSTSEGDEQYF. In DNA, the CDR3 is TGTGCCAGCAGCTCTACTAGCGAAGGCGACGAGCAGTACTTC. The chain recombines TRBV7-6 with TRBJ2-7; 7 nucleotides line up with TRBD2. The germline CDR1 and CDR2 sequences are SGHVS and FNYEAQ. The CDR3 extends over 14 amino acids. With V trimmed by 4 bases and J by 5 bases, 8 bases remained unmatched. Full variable domain (rest looked up from reference TRBV7-6 and TRBJ2-7): GAGVSQSPRYKVTKRGQDVALRCDPISGHVSLYWYRQALGQGPEFLTYFNYEAQQDKSGLPNDRFSAERPEGSISTLTIQRTEQRDSAMYRCASSSTSEGDEQYFGPGTRLTVT.